Listed here is a single T cell receptor beta chain. Germline lookup yields CDR1 SGHRS and CDR2 YFSETQ. Germline trimming cut 1 base from V and 3 bases from J; bases unmatched to any gene: 6. This CDR3 is 16 amino acids long. The data were taken from a study of Graves' ophthalmopathy and Graves' hyperthyroidism. Amplification of TCR beta CDR3 regions used RNA transcripts. The first round was an RT-PCR with HTBI primers, and the second round was a multiplex PCR. MiXCR, applied by TCRdb to the multiplex PCR reads, yields one record per CDR3 protein. Of about 550,000 distinct CDR3 sequences in the sample, 35% to 40% were seen once.

The V and J genes are TRBV5-1 and TRBJ2-2; 7 nucleotides match TRBD2. The receptor's source is an adult man with Graves' hyperthyroidism. The sample was peripheral blood or thyroid tissue (not recorded which). The CDR3 DNA reads as TGCGCCAGCAGCTTGTGGGGCGGGGGATACACCGGGGAGCTGTTTTTT. Protein sequence: CASSLWGGGYTGELFF. Variable domain in full (rest from reference TRBV5-1 and TRBJ2-2): KAGVTQTPRYLIKTRGQQVTLSCSPISGHRSVSWYQQTPGQGLQFLFEYFSETQRNKGNFPGRFSGRQFSNSRSEMNVSTLELGDSALYLCASSLWGGGYTGELFFGEGSRLTVL.